This TCR beta chain is from a study of CD8+ T cells in alopecia areata. Study context: Affected scalp percentage set treated patients' severity scores.

CDR3 length equals 13 residues. Germline values: CDR1 MNHNS, CDR2 SASEGT. Deletions cut 6 bases from V and 8 bases from J, with 14 bases between. Findings of the study overall: Clonality was higher in lesional than normal scalp, especially in alopecia totalis/universalis.

Investigators isolated RNA and reverse transcribed it into cDNA to act as the sequencing template. Here immunoSEQ multiplex PCR was the method, and the copy in TCRdb shows in-frame clones only, minus some. Among about 190,000 clones, around 60% were seen once, and the ten largest hold approximately 1.2%. Worth noting for this clone: Antigen specificity is unknown.

Treatment denoted: oral pan-JAK inhibitor, 5-10 mg twice daily. This sequence originates from a human donor with alopecia areata. Material: CD4+ T cells sorted from blood, obtained around week 50, from a patient treated with tofacitinib. The V gene is TRBV6-1, the J gene TRBJ1-5, with D possibly being TRBD1 (5 bases). CDR3 residues: CASRGPRREPQHF. In DNA form, the CDR3 reads TGTGCCAGCAGGGGACCCCGTAGAGAGCCCCAGCATTTT.